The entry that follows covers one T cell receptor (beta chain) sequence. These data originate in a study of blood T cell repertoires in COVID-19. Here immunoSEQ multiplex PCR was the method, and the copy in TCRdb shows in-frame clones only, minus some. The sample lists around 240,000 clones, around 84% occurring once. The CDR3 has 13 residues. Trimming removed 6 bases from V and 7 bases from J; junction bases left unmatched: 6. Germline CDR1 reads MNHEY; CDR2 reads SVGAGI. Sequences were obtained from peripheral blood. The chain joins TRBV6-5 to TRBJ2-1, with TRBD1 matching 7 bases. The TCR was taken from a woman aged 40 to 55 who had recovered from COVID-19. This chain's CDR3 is CASSPDRTNEQFF. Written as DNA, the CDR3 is TGTGCCAGCAGCCCGGACAGGACTAATGAGCAGTTCTTC.